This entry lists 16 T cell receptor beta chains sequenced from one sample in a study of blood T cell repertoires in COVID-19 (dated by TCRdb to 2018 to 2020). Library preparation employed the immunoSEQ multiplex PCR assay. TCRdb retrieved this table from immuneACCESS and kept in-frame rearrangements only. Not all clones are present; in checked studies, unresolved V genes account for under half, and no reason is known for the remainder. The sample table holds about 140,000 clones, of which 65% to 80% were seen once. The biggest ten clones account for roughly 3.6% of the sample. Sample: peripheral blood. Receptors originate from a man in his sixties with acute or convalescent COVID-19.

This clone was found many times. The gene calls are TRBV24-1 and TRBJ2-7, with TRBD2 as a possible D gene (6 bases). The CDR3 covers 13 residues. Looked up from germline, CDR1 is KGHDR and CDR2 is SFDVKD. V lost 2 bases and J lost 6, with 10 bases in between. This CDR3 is CATSDSGESEQYF. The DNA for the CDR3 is TGTGCCACCAGTGATTCGGGGGAATCCGAGCAGTACTTC.

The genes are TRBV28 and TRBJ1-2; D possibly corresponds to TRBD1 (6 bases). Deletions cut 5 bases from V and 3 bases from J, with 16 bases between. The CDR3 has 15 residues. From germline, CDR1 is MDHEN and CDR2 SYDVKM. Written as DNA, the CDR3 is TGTGCCAGCAGTCCCCCGGACAGAAAATACTATGGCTACACCTTC. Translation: CASSPPDRKYYGYTF.

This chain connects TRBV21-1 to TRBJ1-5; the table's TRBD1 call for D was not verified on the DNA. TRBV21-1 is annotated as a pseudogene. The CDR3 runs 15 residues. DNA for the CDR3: TGTGCCAGCAGTACCGGACAGGGAGGATGGCAGCCCCAGCATTTT. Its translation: CASSTGQGGWQPQHF.

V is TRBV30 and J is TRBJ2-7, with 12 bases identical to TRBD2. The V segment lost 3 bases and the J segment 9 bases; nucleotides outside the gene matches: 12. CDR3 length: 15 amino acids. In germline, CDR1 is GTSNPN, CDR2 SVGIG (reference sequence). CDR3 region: CAWRVLAGGPGGQYF. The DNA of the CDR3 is TGTGCCTGGAGAGTTCTAGCGGGAGGGCCGGGAGGGCAGTACTTC. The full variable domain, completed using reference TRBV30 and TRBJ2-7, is SQTIHQWPATLVQPVGSPLSLECTVEGTSNPNLYWYRQAAGRGLQLLFYSVGIGQISSEVPQNLSASRPQDRQFILSSKKLLLSDSGFYLCAWRVLAGGPGGQYFGPGTRLTVT.

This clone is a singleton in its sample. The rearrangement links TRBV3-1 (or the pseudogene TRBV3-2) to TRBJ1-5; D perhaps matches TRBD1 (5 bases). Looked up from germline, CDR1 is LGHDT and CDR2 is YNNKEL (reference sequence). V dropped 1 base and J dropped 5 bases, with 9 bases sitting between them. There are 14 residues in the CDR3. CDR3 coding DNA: TGTGCCAGCAGCCAAGTCCCGGGGGATCAGCCCCAGCATTTT. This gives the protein CASSQVPGDQPQHF.

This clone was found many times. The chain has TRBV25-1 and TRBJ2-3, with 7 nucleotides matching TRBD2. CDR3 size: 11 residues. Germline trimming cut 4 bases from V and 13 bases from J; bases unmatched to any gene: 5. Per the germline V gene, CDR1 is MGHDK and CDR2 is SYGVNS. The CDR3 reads CASSGGAGEYF. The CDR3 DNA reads TGTGCCAGCAGTGGCGGGGCGGGGGAGTATTTT.

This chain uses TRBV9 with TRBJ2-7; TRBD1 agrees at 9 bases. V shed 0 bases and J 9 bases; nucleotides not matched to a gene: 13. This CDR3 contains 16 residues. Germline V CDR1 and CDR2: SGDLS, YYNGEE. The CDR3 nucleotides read TGTGCCAGCAGCGTAGGGGGGACAGGGTCCCTCCTGGGGCAGTACTTC. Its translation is CASSVGGTGSLLGQYF.

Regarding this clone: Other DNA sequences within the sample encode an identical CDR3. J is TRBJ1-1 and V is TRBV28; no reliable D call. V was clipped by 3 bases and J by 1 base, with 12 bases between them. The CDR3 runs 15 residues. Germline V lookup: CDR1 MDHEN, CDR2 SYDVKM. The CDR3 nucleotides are TGTGCCAGCAGTTTCCCCGCAGGAGGGAACACTGAAGCTTTCTTT. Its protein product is CASSFPAGGNTEAFF.

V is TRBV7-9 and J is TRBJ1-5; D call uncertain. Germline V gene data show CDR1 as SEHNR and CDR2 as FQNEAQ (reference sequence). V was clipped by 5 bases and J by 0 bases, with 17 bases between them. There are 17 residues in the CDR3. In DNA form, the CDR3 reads TGTGCCAGCAGCCGCGGAGTTGGAACGGATAGCAATCAGCCCCAGCATTTT. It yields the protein CASSRGVGTDSNQPQHF.

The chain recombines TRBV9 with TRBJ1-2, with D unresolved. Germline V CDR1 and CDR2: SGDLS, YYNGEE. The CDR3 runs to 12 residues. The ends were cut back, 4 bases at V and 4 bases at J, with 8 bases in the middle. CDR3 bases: TGTGCCAGCAGCCCTCACGGCTATGGCTACACCTTC. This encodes CASSPHGYGYTF.

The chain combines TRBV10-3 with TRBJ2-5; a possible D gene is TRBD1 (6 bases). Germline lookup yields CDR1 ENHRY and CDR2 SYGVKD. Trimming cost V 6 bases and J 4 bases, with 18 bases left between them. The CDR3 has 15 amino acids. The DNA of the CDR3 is TGTGCCATCAGGGATTCGACAGGTGGTATAGAGACCCAGTACTTC. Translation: CAIRDSTGGIETQYF.

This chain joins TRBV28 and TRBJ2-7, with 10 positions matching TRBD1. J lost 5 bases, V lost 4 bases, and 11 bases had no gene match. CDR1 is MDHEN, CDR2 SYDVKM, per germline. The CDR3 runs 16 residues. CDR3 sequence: CASSSNPGTGVNEQYF. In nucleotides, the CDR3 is TGTGCCAGCAGTTCAAATCCCGGGACAGGGGTCAACGAGCAGTACTTC.

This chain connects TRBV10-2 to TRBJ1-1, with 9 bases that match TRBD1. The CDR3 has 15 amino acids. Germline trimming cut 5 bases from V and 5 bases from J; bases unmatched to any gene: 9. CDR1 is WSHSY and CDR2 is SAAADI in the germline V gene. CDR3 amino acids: CASSPRTGEWTEAFF. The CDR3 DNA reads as TGCGCCAGCAGTCCACGGACAGGGGAGTGGACTGAAGCTTTCTTT.

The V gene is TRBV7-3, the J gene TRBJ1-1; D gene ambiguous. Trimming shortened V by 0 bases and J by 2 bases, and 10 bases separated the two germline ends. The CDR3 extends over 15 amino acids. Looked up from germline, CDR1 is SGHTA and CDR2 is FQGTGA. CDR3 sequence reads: CASSLTPEGNTEAFF. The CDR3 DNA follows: TGTGCCAGCAGCTTAACGCCTGAGGGAAACACTGAAGCTTTCTTT.

The CDR3 region is CASSIEGEGSYNEQFF. The CDR3 DNA follows: TGTGCCAGTAGTATCGAAGGGGAGGGGTCCTACAATGAGCAGTTCTTC. V is TRBV19 and J is TRBJ2-1, with TRBD2 matching 7 bases. Germline V gene lookup returns CDR1 LNHDA and CDR2 SQIVND (reference sequence). CDR3 length equals 16 residues. The J segment lost 1 base and the V segment lost 3 bases, leaving 6 bases of the junction unmatched.

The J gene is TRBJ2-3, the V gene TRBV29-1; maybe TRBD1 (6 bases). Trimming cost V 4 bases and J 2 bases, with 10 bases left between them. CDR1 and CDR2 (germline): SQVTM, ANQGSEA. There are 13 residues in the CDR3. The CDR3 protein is CSVVGGITDTQYF. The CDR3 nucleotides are TGCAGCGTTGTTGGGGGCATCACAGATACGCAGTATTTT.